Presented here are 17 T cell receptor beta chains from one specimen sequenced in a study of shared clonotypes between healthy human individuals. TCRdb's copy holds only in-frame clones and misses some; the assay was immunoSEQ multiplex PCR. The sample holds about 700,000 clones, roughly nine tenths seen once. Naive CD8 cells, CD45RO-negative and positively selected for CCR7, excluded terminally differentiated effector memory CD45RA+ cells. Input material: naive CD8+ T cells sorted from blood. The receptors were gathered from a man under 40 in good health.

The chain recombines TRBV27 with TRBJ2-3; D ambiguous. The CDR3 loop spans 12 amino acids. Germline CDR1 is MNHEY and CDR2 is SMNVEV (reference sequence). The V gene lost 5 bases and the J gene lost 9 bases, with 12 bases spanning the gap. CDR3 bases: TGTGCCAGCAGTGCAGTGTCGGAGACGCAGTATTTT. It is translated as CASSAVSETQYF.

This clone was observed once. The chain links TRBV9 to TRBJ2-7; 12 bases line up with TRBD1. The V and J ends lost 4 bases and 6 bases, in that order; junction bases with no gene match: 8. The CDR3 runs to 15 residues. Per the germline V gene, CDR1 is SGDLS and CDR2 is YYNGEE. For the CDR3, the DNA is TGTGCCAGCAGCCAAGGGACAGGGGGCGAACTCGAGCAGTACTTC. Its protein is CASSQGTGGELEQYF.

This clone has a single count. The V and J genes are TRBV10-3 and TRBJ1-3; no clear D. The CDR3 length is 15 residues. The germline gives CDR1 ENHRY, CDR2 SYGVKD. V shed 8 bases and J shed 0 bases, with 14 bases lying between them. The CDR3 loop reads CAILEDENSGNTIYF. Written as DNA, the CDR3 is TGTGCCATCTTGGAGGACGAAAACTCTGGAAACACCATATATTTT.

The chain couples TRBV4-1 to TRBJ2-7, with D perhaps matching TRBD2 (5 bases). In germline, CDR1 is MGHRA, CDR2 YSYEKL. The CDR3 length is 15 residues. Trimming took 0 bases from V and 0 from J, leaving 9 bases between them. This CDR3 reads CASSQDSSGSYEQYF. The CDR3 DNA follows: TGCGCCAGCAGCCAAGACTCCAGCGGCTCCTACGAGCAGTACTTC.

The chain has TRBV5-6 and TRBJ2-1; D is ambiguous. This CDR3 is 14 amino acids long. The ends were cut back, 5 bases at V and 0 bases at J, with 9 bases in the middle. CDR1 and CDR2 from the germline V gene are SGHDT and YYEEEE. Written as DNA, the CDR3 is TGTGCCAGCAGTGGGCCTAACTCCTACAATGAGCAGTTCTTC. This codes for CASSGPNSYNEQFF.

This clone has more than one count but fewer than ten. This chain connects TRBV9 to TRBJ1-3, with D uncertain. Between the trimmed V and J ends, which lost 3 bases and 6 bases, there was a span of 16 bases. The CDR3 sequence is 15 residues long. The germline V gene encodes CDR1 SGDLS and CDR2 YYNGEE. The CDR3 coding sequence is TGTGCCAGCAGCGGCGGGAAAGGGCGGTCAAACACCATATATTTT. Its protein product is CASSGGKGRSNTIYF.

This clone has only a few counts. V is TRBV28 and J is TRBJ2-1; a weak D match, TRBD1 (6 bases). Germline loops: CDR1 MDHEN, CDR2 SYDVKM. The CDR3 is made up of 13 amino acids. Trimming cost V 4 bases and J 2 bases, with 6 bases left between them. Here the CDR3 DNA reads TGTGCCAGCAGTTCAGGGGCCTACAATGAGCAGTTCTTC. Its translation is CASSSGAYNEQFF.

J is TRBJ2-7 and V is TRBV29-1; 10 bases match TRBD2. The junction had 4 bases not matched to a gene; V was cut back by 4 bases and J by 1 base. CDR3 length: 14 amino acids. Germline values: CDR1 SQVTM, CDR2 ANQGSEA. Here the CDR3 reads CSVAASGRSYEQYF. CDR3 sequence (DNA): TGCAGCGTTGCCGCTAGCGGGAGATCCTACGAGCAGTACTTC.

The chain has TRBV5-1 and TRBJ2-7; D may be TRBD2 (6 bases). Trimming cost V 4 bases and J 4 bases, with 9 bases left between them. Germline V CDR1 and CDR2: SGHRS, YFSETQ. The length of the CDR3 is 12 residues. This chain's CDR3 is CASSPEGYEQYF. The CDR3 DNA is TGCGCCAGCAGCCCGGAGGGGTACGAGCAGTACTTC.

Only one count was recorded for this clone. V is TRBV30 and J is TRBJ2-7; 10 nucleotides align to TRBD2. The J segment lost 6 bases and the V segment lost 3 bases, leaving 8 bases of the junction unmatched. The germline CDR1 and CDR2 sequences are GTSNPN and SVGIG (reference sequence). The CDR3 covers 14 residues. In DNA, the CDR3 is TGTGCCTGGAGCTGGACTAGCGGAGGATCCGAGCAGTACTTC. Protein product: CAWSWTSGGSEQYF.

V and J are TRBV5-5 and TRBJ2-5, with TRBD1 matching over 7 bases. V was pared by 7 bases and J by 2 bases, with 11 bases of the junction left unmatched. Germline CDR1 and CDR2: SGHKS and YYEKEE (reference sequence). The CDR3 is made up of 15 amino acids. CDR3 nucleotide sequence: TGTGCCAGCCCAAAACCGGGACAGAATCAAGAGACCCAGTACTTC. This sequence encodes CASPKPGQNQETQYF.

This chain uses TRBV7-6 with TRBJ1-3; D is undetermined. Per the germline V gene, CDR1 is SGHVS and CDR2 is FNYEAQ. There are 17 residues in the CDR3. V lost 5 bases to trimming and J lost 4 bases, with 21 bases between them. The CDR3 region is CASSPAGWGSGGNTIYF. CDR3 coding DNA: TGTGCCAGCAGCCCGGCTGGGTGGGGATCCGGGGGAAACACCATATATTTT.

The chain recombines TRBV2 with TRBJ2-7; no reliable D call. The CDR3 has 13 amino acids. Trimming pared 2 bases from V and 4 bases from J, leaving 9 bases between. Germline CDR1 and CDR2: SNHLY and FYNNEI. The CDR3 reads CASSEIKIYEQYF. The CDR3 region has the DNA TGTGCCAGCAGTGAAATCAAGATATACGAGCAGTACTTC.

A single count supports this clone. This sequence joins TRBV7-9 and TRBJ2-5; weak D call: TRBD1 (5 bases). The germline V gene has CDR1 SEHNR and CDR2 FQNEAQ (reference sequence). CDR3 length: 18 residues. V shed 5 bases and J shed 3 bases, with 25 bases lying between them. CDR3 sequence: CASSVKLTDTVWKETQYF. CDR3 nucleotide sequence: TGTGCCAGCAGCGTAAAGCTGACGGACACAGTATGGAAAGAGACCCAGTACTTC.

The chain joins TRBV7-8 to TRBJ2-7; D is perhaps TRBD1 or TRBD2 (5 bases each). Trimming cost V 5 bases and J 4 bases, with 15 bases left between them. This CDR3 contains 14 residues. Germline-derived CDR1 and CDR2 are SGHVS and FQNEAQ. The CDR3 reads CASSVGHPGYEQYF. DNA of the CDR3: TGTGCCAGCAGCGTAGGACACCCGGGGTACGAGCAGTACTTC.

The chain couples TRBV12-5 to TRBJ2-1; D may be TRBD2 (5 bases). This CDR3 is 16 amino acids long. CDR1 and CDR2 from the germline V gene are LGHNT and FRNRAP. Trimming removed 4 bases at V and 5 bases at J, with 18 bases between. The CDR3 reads CASGSTDLTGHNEQFF. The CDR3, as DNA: TGTGCTAGTGGTTCTACGGACTTAACGGGCCACAATGAGCAGTTCTTC.

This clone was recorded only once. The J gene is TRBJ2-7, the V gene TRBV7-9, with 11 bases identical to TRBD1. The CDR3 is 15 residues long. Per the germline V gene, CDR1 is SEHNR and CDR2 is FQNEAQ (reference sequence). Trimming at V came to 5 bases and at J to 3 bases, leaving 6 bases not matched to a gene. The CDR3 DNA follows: TGTGCCAGCAGCCCGCGGACAGGGGGCGACTACGAGCAGTACTTC. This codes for CASSPRTGGDYEQYF.